The rows below give T cell receptor beta chains drawn from one sample of a study of CD8 T cells in ankylosing spondylitis. TCRdb reprocessed the 5' RACE reads via MiXCR and lists one record per CDR3 protein. This sample has about 350,000 distinct CDR3 sequences, with 20% found just once. Sequencing was performed on blood, either unsorted or a sorted T cell fraction (not recorded which). All receptors derive from a male donor with ankylosing spondylitis or in good health (not recorded which). CDR3s include the opening cysteine and the closing phenylalanine or tryptophan. The D gene is left open where the match is weak. A row's size may be missing; if present it is once, few, many or a size class.

V: TRBV13
size: few
D: NA
J: TRBJ2-3
CDR3: CASSKKGQGTDTQYF
DNA: TGTGCCAGCAGTAAAAAGGGGCAGGGCACAGATACGCAGTATTTT

V: TRBV28
size: NA
D: NA
J: TRBJ2-4
CDR3: CASTGIAKNIQYF
DNA: TGTGCCAGCACCGGAATAGCCAAAAACATTCAGTACTTC

V: TRBV12-3/TRBV12-4
size: NA
D: NA
J: TRBJ1-3
CDR3: CASSLIGNTIYF
DNA: TGTGCCAGCAGTTTGATAGGAAACACCATATATTTT

V: TRBV12-3/TRBV12-4
size: few
D: NA
J: TRBJ2-7
CDR3: CASSLAGPHYEQYF
DNA: TGTGCCAGCAGTTTGGCAGGGCCGCACTACGAGCAGTACTTC

V: TRBV9
size: NA
D: NA
J: TRBJ1-2
CDR3: CASSPYEGDGYGYTF
DNA: TGTGCCAGCAGCCCCTACGAGGGCGACGGCTATGGCTACACCTTC

V: TRBV7-9
size: NA
D: NA
J: TRBJ2-1
CDR3: CASSLPGATEQFF
DNA: TGTGCCAGCAGCTTACCGGGTGCCACCGAGCAGTTCTTC

V: TRBV6-5
size: few
D: NA
J: TRBJ2-7
CDR3: CASSYGRAYEQYF
DNA: TGTGCCAGCAGTTACGGCAGGGCCTACGAGCAGTACTTC

V: TRBV12-3/TRBV12-4
size: NA
D: NA
J: TRBJ1-4
CDR3: CASSPQLLRATNEKLFF
DNA: TGTGCCAGCAGTCCTCAGTTATTACGCGCAACTAATGAAAAACTGTTTTTT

V: TRBV7-6
size: NA
D: NA
J: TRBJ2-2
CDR3: CASSLRGRSGANTGELFF
DNA: TGTGCCAGCAGCTTAAGGGGCAGGAGTGGAGCGAACACCGGGGAGCTGTTTTTT

V: TRBV29-1
size: NA
D: NA
J: TRBJ2-7
CDR3: CSFRDTDAEQYF
DNA: TGCAGCTTTCGGGACACCGACGCCGAGCAGTACTTC

V: TRBV2
size: NA
D: TRBD1
J: TRBJ1-2
CDR3: CASKTGDSNYGYTF
DNA: TGTGCCAGCAAAACAGGGGATTCTAACTATGGCTACACCTTC

V: TRBV29-1
size: many
D: NA
J: TRBJ2-1
CDR3: CSLGGNEQFF
DNA: TGCAGCCTAGGTGGGAATGAGCAGTTCTTC

V: TRBV7-8
size: many
D: NA
J: TRBJ2-1
CDR3: CASSLDRGGYNEQFF
DNA: TGTGCCAGCAGCTTAGACCGGGGCGGTTACAATGAGCAGTTCTTC

V: TRBV12-3/TRBV12-4
size: few
D: NA
J: TRBJ2-7
CDR3: CASTNGYEQYF
DNA: TGTGCCAGCACCAACGGTTACGAGCAGTACTTC

V: TRBV7-9
size: NA
D: TRBD1
J: TRBJ2-2
CDR3: CASADPDPTGGLFF
DNA: TGTGCCAGCGCGGATCCGGACCCGACAGGGGGGCTGTTTTTT

V: TRBV6-1
size: NA
D: TRBD1
J: TRBJ1-5
CDR3: CASRTRTGEGNQPQHF
DNA: TGTGCCAGCAGAACACGGACAGGGGAGGGCAATCAGCCCCAGCATTTT

V: TRBV29-1
size: NA
D: NA
J: TRBJ1-2
CDR3: CSAPDGVYGYTF
DNA: TGCAGCGCCCCGGACGGAGTCTATGGCTACACCTTC

V: TRBV6-1
size: NA
D: NA
J: TRBJ1-5
CDR3: CASSVGAEPQHF
DNA: TGTGCCAGCAGTGTTGGGGCGGAGCCCCAGCATTTT

V: TRBV10-3
size: NA
D: NA
J: TRBJ2-1
CDR3: CAISDGAYNEQFF
DNA: TGTGCCATCAGTGACGGGGCCTACAATGAGCAGTTCTTC

V: TRBV28
size: NA
D: NA
J: TRBJ1-2
CDR3: CASRSDLANYGYTF
DNA: TGTGCCAGCAGAAGTGATCTAGCTAACTATGGCTACACCTTC

V: TRBV18
size: NA
D: TRBD1
J: TRBJ2-7
CDR3: CASSPPSGTGAPYEQYF
DNA: TGTGCCAGCTCACCACCGAGCGGGACAGGGGCGCCTTACGAGCAGTACTTC

V: TRBV3-1
size: few
D: NA
J: TRBJ2-4
CDR3: CASSQGRGKNIQYF
DNA: TGTGCCAGCAGCCAAGGCAGGGGCAAAAACATTCAGTACTTC

V: TRBV7-6
size: few
D: TRBD2
J: TRBJ2-3
CDR3: CASSFAGGPTDTQYF
DNA: TGTGCCAGCAGCTTCGCGGGGGGGCCTACAGATACGCAGTATTTT

V: TRBV20-1
size: NA
D: NA
J: TRBJ2-5
CDR3: CSADRGRQETQYF
DNA: TGCAGTGCTGACCGAGGGCGCCAAGAGACCCAGTACTTC

V: TRBV5-6
size: NA
D: NA
J: TRBJ1-5
CDR3: CASSDGFGPQHF
DNA: TGTGCCAGCAGCGATGGTTTCGGCCCCCAGCATTTT

V: TRBV10-2
size: few
D: NA
J: TRBJ2-3
CDR3: CATNLARTDTQYF
DNA: TGCGCCACCAATCTAGCTCGCACAGATACGCAGTATTTT

V: TRBV5-1
size: few
D: NA
J: TRBJ2-7
CDR3: CASSSPAYEQYF
DNA: TGCGCCAGCAGCTCGCCGGCCTACGAGCAGTACTTC

V: TRBV6-1
size: NA
D: TRBD2
J: TRBJ2-3
CDR3: CASSPRGGADTQYF
DNA: TGTGCCAGCAGTCCTCGGGGGGGGGCAGATACGCAGTATTTT

V: TRBV6-2/TRBV6-3
size: NA
D: NA
J: TRBJ2-7
CDR3: CASSYTRDGSYEQYF
DNA: TGTGCCAGCAGTTACACCCGGGACGGCTCCTACGAGCAGTACTTC

V: TRBV24-1
size: few
D: NA
J: TRBJ2-1
CDR3: CATSDASSSVEQFF
DNA: TGTGCCACCAGTGATGCCAGCTCGTCCGTTGAGCAGTTCTTC

V: TRBV12-3/TRBV12-4
size: once
D: NA
J: TRBJ2-4
CDR3: CASSFEPGRLAKNIQYF
DNA: TGTGCCAGCAGTTTTGAGCCAGGACGGCTAGCCAAAAACATTCAGTACTTC

V: TRBV10-2
size: few
D: NA
J: TRBJ2-3
CDR3: CASSRVPRSTDTQYF
DNA: TGCGCCAGCAGCCGGGTCCCCCGTAGCACAGATACGCAGTATTTT

V: TRBV12-3/TRBV12-4
size: few
D: TRBD2
J: TRBJ2-5
CDR3: CASSPAGGLETQYF
DNA: TGTGCCAGCAGTCCCGCGGGGGGTCTGGAGACCCAGTACTTC